This is a list of T cell receptor beta chains from one sample in a study of shared clonotypes between healthy human individuals. The method was immunoSEQ multiplex PCR; TCRdb's version includes in-frame clones alone and lacks a portion of them. Here the sample spans about 1 million clones, about 74% being singletons. The source material was memory CD4+ T cells sorted from blood. These receptors came from a man younger than 35 in good health. Both conserved end residues are part of each CDR3. The D gene is left open where the match is weak. The size of a clone is reported for some rows only, either as once, few or many, or as a class for expanded clones.

J gene | clone size | D gene | V gene | CDR3 DNA | CDR3 protein
TRBJ1-4 | once | . | TRBV30 | TGTGCCTGGAACCACAGGGCTAATGAAAAACTGTTTTTT | CAWNHRANEKLFF
TRBJ1-3 | . | . | TRBV2 | TGTGCCAGCAGCGAACAAGTAAACACCATATATTTT | CASSEQVNTIYF
TRBJ1-3 | many | . | TRBV4-1 | TGCGCCAGCAGCCAAGTGGTGACAGGATTGGTACTCTCTGGAAACACCATATATTTT | CASSQVVTGLVLSGNTIYF
TRBJ1-4 | once | . | TRBV18 | TGTGCCAGCTCACCGACCCTTAATGAAAAACTGTTTTTT | CASSPTLNEKLFF
TRBJ1-1 | . | TRBD1 | TRBV19 | TGTGCCAGTAGTCCGCCGGGACAGAGATACACTGAAGCTTTCTTT | CASSPPGQRYTEAFF
TRBJ1-6 | once | . | TRBV30 | TGTGCCTGGAGGACCCGGGGGGGCCTACATTCACCCCTCCACTTT | CAWRTRGGLHSPLHF
TRBJ1-2 | many | . | TRBV5-1 | TGCGCCAGCAGCCAACAGGAGGGCTATGGCTACACCTTC | CASSQQEGYGYTF
TRBJ2-3 | . | TRBD2 | TRBV5-1 | TGCGCCAGCAGCTTAGCGGGGGGGCTTGAGGATACGCAGTATTTT | CASSLAGGLEDTQYF
TRBJ2-3 | . | TRBD2 | TRBV5-1 | TGCGCCAGCAGCTTACTAGCGGGAGGACGCTCAGATACGCAGTATTTT | CASSLLAGGRSDTQYF
TRBJ1-1 | few | . | TRBV19 | TGTGCCAGTAGGAGGGGTGAGATGAACACTGAAGCTTTCTTT | CASRRGEMNTEAFF
TRBJ1-2 | . | TRBD1 | TRBV6-5 | TGTGCCAGCAGTACGGGACAGGGCTATGGCTACACCTTC | CASSTGQGYGYTF
TRBJ1-6 | . | . | TRBV30 | TGTGCCTGGGCAAACTGGCGGTCCCTCCACTTT | CAWANWRSLHF
TRBJ2-7 | . | . | TRBV7-8 | TGTGCCAGCAGCACGGCAGGGATGGAGTACGAGCAGTACTTC | CASSTAGMEYEQYF
TRBJ2-2 | few | TRBD1 | TRBV11-1 | TGTGCCAGCAGCCACTCTCCAGACAGGGGGGGTAACACCGGGGAGCTGTTTTTT | CASSHSPDRGGNTGELFF
TRBJ2-2 | . | . | TRBV5-1 | TGCGCCAGCAGCTGGAGTATTGCCGCGAACACCGGGGAGCTGTTTTTT | CASSWSIAANTGELFF
TRBJ2-7 | . | TRBD2 | TRBV6-5 | TGTGCCAGCAGAGGGACTAGCGGGGGCTCCTACGAGCAGTACTTC | CASRGTSGGSYEQYF
TRBJ2-2 | . | TRBD1 | TRBV19 | TGTGCCAGTAGTATCGGGACAGGGAACACCGGGGAGCTGTTTTTT | CASSIGTGNTGELFF
TRBJ2-2 | . | TRBD2 | TRBV27 | TGTGCCAGCAGTTTATATGGGACTAGCGGGAGTCTGAACACCGGGGAGCTGTTTTTT | CASSLYGTSGSLNTGELFF
TRBJ2-7 | . | . | TRBV6-1 | TGTGCCAGCAGTGAATCATTCGTGGCGTCCTACGAGCAGTACTTC | CASSESFVASYEQYF
TRBJ1-2 | . | . | TRBV6-5 | TGTGCCAGCAGAGACAGGATCCTCGATGGCTACACCTTC | CASRDRILDGYTF
TRBJ1-6 | . | . | TRBV25-1 | TGTGCCAGCAGTGATCAACCGGGACTGATGAATTCACCCCTCCACTTT | CASSDQPGLMNSPLHF
TRBJ2-5 | . | TRBD2 | TRBV29-1 | TGCAGCGTTGGGACTAGCGGGGGTGCGAAAGAGACCCAGTACTTC | CSVGTSGGAKETQYF
TRBJ1-4 | . | . | TRBV29-1 | TGCAGCGTTGAAGAAGGAAGTCTGTTTTTT | CSVEEGSLFF
TRBJ1-6 | . | . | TRBV7-2 | TGTGCCAGCAGCTTAAGAGAGGCAAATAATTCACCCCTCCACTTT | CASSLREANNSPLHF